A single T cell receptor (beta chain) is shown here with its context. This clone is a singleton in its sample. No cognate antigen has been identified for it. The record has no base qualities; no much larger clone is one base away. This sample was included in a study of blood T cell repertoires in COVID-19 (dated by TCRdb to 2018 to 2020). Broadly, across the study: Samples covering the acute and convalescent phases of COVID-19 were provided by collaborators in the United States, Italy and Spain. Samples came from the ongoing ImmuneRACE study (first 160 participants) plus 1,254 subjects from 6 global collaborators. The sample metadata nearly always contained a de-identified subject ID, COVID-19 status, age in years and sex. Where available, HLA class I and class II types were obtained from metadata supplied by the sample provider rather than from assay-based typing. Subjects who had been exposed to COVID-19, were actively infected with it, or had recovered from it provided the deeply sampled blood TCRbeta repertoires that made up the dataset. The material from the prospective study consisted of cDNA or gDNA derived from T cells, B-cell-depleted T cells, or PBMCs. The repertoires were released in a freely available public database meant as a resource for research on the immune response to SARS-CoV-2. What the work shows at the level of the full study, not this receptor alone: The amount of clinical and demographic metadata varied by source and participant and was provided uncurated.

The CDR3 measures 13 amino acids from cysteine to phenylalanine. The CDR3 DNA has 39 bases and is translated from base 1. V sheds 10 bases and J sheds 5 bases, leaving 14 bases between their ends. CDR1 and CDR2 are read off the germline V gene as SGHDN and FVKESK. Collaborating institutions collected whole blood in K2EDTA tubes following their own protocols. For TCRbeta analysis, collaborators shipped samples in one of three forms: frozen whole blood, isolated PBMCs, or DNA extracted from either of those sample types. The immunoSEQ Assay, a bias-controlled multiplex PCR, was used to amplify TCRbeta CDR3 regions from genomic DNA. For the original study's pipeline: Nucleated cell counts per sample were estimated from amplification of reference gene primers within the assay. To quantify the absolute abundance of each unique TCRbeta CDR3 rearrangement, sequence reads were collapsed and filtered. Productive Simpson clonality was computed per sample as the square root of Simpson's diversity index over productive rearrangements. TCRdb retrieved this table from immuneACCESS and kept in-frame rearrangements only. Not all clones are present; in checked studies, unresolved V genes account for under half, and no reason is known for the remainder. V and J calls and clone size come straight from that table; D and trimming were deduced from the DNA. Counted in this sample were fewer than 35,000 clones; about 88% of them appeared once. About 23% of the sample is held by the ten biggest clonotypes.

The sequenced sample was peripheral blood. The sequence came from an elderly woman with active or convalescent COVID-19. The sequence links TRBV14 to TRBJ2-2; possibly the D gene is TRBD1, per 5 matching bases. For the CDR3, the sequence is CATQGPGTGELFF. Here is the DNA: TGTGCCACCCAAGGTCCAGGGACCGGGGAGCTGTTTTTT. The full variable domain, with segments outside the CDR3 supplied by the reference TRBV14 and TRBJ2-2 proteins, appears as EAGVTQFPSHSVIEKGQTVTLRCDPISGHDNLYWYRRVMGKEIKFLLHFVKESKQDESGMPNNRFLAERTGGTYSTLKVQPAELEDSGVYFCATQGPGTGELFFGEGSRLTVL.